The rows below give T cell receptor beta chains drawn from one sample of a study of cytotoxic CD8 clonotypes in ibrutinib-treated CLL. Sequenced by immunoSEQ multiplex PCR; TCRdb stores in-frame clones only, minus some. The sample has under 300,000 clones; less than 75% are singletons. The starting material was PBMCs, obtained after 24 months of ibrutinib treatment. Receptors originate from a human donor with chronic lymphocytic leukemia. CDR3s include the opening cysteine and the closing phenylalanine or tryptophan. A D gene is named only where the DNA matches it firmly. A clone size is listed for some rows: how often the clone was seen (once, few, many), or a class if it is expanded.

TRBJ2-5	.	.	TRBV7-6	CASAQGGGGETQYF	TGTGCCAGCGCCCAAGGGGGGGGAGGAGAGACCCAGTACTTC
TRBJ2-5	.	.	TRBV19	CASSLKGTLSVGTQYF	TGTGCCAGTAGCTTAAAGGGGACTCTTAGTGTAGGTACCCAGTACTTC
TRBJ2-7	TRBD2	.	TRBV6-5	CASSLSGRVGDEQYF	TGTGCCAGCAGCCTTAGCGGGAGAGTTGGCGACGAGCAGTACTTC
TRBJ2-2	.	.	TRBV10-1	CASSPRTGGNTGELFF	TGCGCCAGCAGCCCCAGAACAGGAGGGAACACCGGGGAGCTGTTTTTT
TRBJ2-7	.	.	TRBV6-5	CASSYGIGEQGYEQYF	TGTGCCAGCAGTTACGGCATCGGGGAACAGGGCTACGAGCAGTACTTC
TRBJ2-6	.	.	TRBV4-2	CASSQEGSGANVLTF	TGTGCCAGCAGCCAAGAAGGATCTGGGGCCAACGTCCTGACTTTC
TRBJ2-5	TRBD2	.	TRBV30	CAWSVGASGPQETQYF	TGTGCCTGGAGTGTAGGAGCTAGCGGTCCCCAAGAGACCCAGTACTTC
TRBJ2-1	.	once	TRBV10-3	CAISVVRGNEQFF	TGTGCCATCAGTGTGGTTAGGGGCAATGAGCAGTTCTTC
TRBJ2-7	TRBD1	few	TRBV28	CASSSGQGHEQYF	TGTGCCAGCAGCTCCGGACAGGGGCACGAGCAGTACTTC
TRBJ2-1	.	.	TRBV30	CAWTNELGRAGTNQQFF	TGTGCCTGGACGAATGAACTGGGCCGCGCCGGGACGAATCAGCAGTTCTTC
TRBJ2-5	.	few	TRBV19	CASSMRQTVETQYF	TGTGCCAGTAGTATGCGACAGACTGTGGAGACCCAGTACTTC
TRBJ1-2	TRBD1	.	TRBV5-1	CASSLEGTGPNYGYTF	TGCGCCAGCAGCTTGGAAGGGACAGGTCCTAACTATGGCTACACCTTC
TRBJ2-1	TRBD2	.	TRBV28	CASSRLAGDNEQFF	TGTGCCAGCAGTCGACTAGCGGGGGACAATGAGCAGTTCTTC
TRBJ2-3	.	.	TRBV5-6	CASSPSSTNGDTQYF	TGTGCCAGCAGCCCTAGTAGTACCAACGGCGATACGCAGTATTTT
TRBJ2-7	.	few	TRBV28	CASSSVAGAQDEQYF	TGTGCCAGCAGCTCAGTGGCAGGGGCGCAGGACGAGCAGTACTTC
TRBJ2-5	TRBD1	few	TRBV7-9	CASSPTPTGTNF	TGTGCCAGCAGCCCCACGCCGACAGGGACCAACTTC
TRBJ2-2	.	few	TRBV7-2	CASSPGTLSRELFF	TGTGCCAGCAGCCCAGGGACTTTAAGCCGGGAGCTGTTTTTT
TRBJ1-1	TRBD1	once	TRBV19	CASKPTGQTEAFF	TGTGCCAGCAAGCCGACAGGGCAAACTGAAGCTTTCTTT
TRBJ2-7	.	.	TRBV4-2	CASSPRDGSSYEQYF	TGTGCCAGCAGCCCGAGGGACGGGAGCTCCTACGAGCAGTACTTC